This T cell receptor beta chain was identified in a study of long-term antiretroviral therapy in people with HIV (dated by TCRdb to 2021 to 2024). At the level of the whole study: The earliest samples were collected approximately a decade before the 2015 WHO recommendation for immediate ART, a period when ART was typically delayed until CD4 counts fell. A retrospective serial study tested whether ART initiation and durable HIV suppression were associated with changes in peripheral blood TRB repertoire composition and diversity. A total of 150 to 200 cryopreserved PBMC samples came from a few dozen adults with confirmed HIV infection and were collected serially over a mean of roughly 6 years (range 1-12). Of the approximately 28 participants with HIV, about a dozen were female. No cross-contamination during QIAcube processing turned up in test extractions that ran a monoclonal T-cell line alongside 30 to 35 polyclonal samples. Beyond this particular receptor, the publication reports: No data were available on ART adherence, viral resistance or therapy changes, limiting inferences about post-ART repertoire changes. Because pre-ART samples had limited cell numbers, unsorted PBMC were profiled rather than sorted CD4+ and CD8+ T cells. Starting ART was linked to a significant rise in TRB diversity, yet even after long-term ART the diversity remained significantly lower than in transplant donor controls. The samples span the years 2004 to 2017, and the ART regimens used may be less effective than current regimens. Expanded TRB clones identified before ART initiation dominated the repertoire across all time points, though the dominance fluctuated and decreased in many PLHIV after ART. CDR3 length ranges in HIV repertoires were narrower than in controls, and network structure suggested an antigen-experienced repertoire with only a slight naive shift after ART. Limited PBMC availability meant only the TCR beta chain was sequenced, without alpha chain pairing.

According to the germline V gene, CDR1 reads SQVTM and CDR2 reads ANQGSEA. There are 14 amino acids in the CDR3, from cysteine to phenylalanine inclusive. This entry keeps only the CDR3 DNA: 42 bases, framed from base 1. V lost 3 bases and J lost 6 bases; the stretch between them is 17 bases long. This clone was seen just once. The antigen it binds to is not known. No much larger clone exists at a distance of one base, and base qualities are not known. Sequencing of the TRB variable region was done with the immunoSEQ hsTCRB v3.0 assay at survey level resolution. A depth of about 40,000-50,000 T-cell genomes per sample was targeted for TRB sequencing. Pooled TRB libraries were sequenced on an Illumina MiSeq with a v3 150-cycle kit. The study's own analysis went as follows. Repertoire analysis was performed in R inside a reproducible Nextflow workflow that covered QC, data transformation and analysis. LymphoSeq2, an R package for exploring AIRR-Seq data, was used to implement the custom analyses. A few samples that produced fewer than 5000 total TRB sequences were removed, so fewer than 200 HIV repertoires were analyzed. Among the 170 to 200 retained HIV repertoires, approximately 59 were collected before ART initiation and roughly 130 after ART initiation. Each repertoire was downsampled to 5000 TRB nucleotide sequences, and summary statistics were averaged across 100 downsampling iterations. TRB sequences were retained for analysis only if CDR3 regions of at least seven amino acids were present. Diversity was assessed using a clonality score derived from Shannon entropy and using the Gini coefficient. In the repertoire networks, any two of the top 5000 CDR3 amino acid sequences were linked whenever the two sequences differed by an edit distance of one. GLIPH2 predicted antigen specificity groups and MHC restriction for TRB CDR3 amino acid sequences. To flag known associations with CMV, EBV, HIV or tissue antigens, CDR3 amino acid sequences were compared against VDJdb and McPAS-TCR. Pre-ART, post-ART and control groups were compared with Wilcoxon signed-rank tests and Holm-Bonferroni correction. TCRdb retrieved this table from immuneACCESS and kept in-frame rearrangements only. Not all clones are present; in checked studies, unresolved V genes account for under half, and no reason is known for the remainder. V and J calls and clone size come straight from that table; D and trimming were deduced from the DNA. Counted in this sample were just over 35,000 clones; 94% of them appeared once. Jointly, the top ten make up 3.6% of the sample.

Participants were included only if at least one PBMC sample before ART initiation and at least two post-ART samples were available. Treatment was received in the United States of America by all participants with HIV. Before DNA extraction, cryopreserved samples of roughly 0.95-10 million PBMC were thawed and washed. At the time of the earliest PBMC sample for each participant with HIV, ages ranged from roughly 20 to 54 years. PBMC samples from each participant spanned 1-4 timepoints before ART initiation and 2-8 timepoints after ART initiation, with a median of 7 samples. For every participant, serial HIV viral load, CD4+ T-cell count, ART history and demographic data were obtained. Genomic DNA was extracted from unsorted PBMC with a Qiagen kit on a QIAcube, with processing performed in batches of 12 samples.

The chain is encoded by TRBV29-1 joined to TRBJ1-2, and perhaps TRBD1 as D gene, on 5 matching bases. The sample here was unsorted PBMCs, taken 4.1 years after starting antiretroviral therapy. This sequence was found in a woman aged 45-59 years with HIV. The CDR3 has the sequence CSVEGLAGQDGYTF. The base sequence is TGCAGCGTTGAGGGACTGGCAGGCCAAGATGGCTACACCTTC.